This TCR beta chain is from a study of cytomegalovirus exposure and HLA in healthy donors. On this clone itself: Its target is not known.

With 60 Vbeta and 13 Jbeta primers, the PCR was carried out. Profiling relied on immunoSEQ multiplex PCR, and the TCRdb table lists in-frame clones only, not all of them. The data hold tens of thousands of clones, with 70% to 75% observed a single time. The V and J ends lost 5 bases and 4 bases respectively, with 20 bases between them. CDR3 length: 16 amino acids. Per germline, CDR1 LNHDA and CDR2 SQIVND (reference sequence). Study-level points and caveats: Productive rates of about 87% or about 30% were seen for most TCR beta V segments in an earlier analysis. Cytomegalovirus status, reportedly, was diagnosed with high specificity and sensitivity by the classifier.

This clonotype originated in a man in his 60s in good health and CMV-seronegative. The rearrangement uses TRBV19 and TRBJ1-2; TRBD1 is a possible D gene (6 bases). The source material was PBMCs. The CDR3: CASSGGGQATTYGYTF. The CDR3, as DNA: TGTGCCAGTAGTGGGGGGGGGCAGGCGACTACCTATGGCTACACCTTC.